This T cell receptor beta chain was observed in a study of shared clonotypes between healthy human individuals. This clone has only one observation. Its antigen remains unknown. CD4+ cells yielded CD45RA+ naive and CD45RA-negative memory subsets. Study-wide points: The four-donor shared clonotypes exceeded non-shared clonotypes in generation probability, with non-shared ones scoring lower. The researchers took only blood, and tissue repertoires probably look different. The authors expected sequencing depth to affect clonotype sharing among donors.

Sequencing was performed with immunoSEQ multiplex PCR; in TCRdb, only in-frame clones are kept and a portion is missing. There are about 1.4 million clones in the sample; 95% to 97% occur only once, and roughly 1.2% lies in the top ten. The receptor was isolated from a young man in good health. Specimen: naive CD4+ T cells sorted from blood. Documented subset: CD45RA+ positively selected.

The CDR3, as DNA: TGTGCCAGTTCGGACAGGGGGAGACACGTCCTCACTAATGAAAAACTGTTTTTT. It yields the protein CASSDRGRHVLTNEKLFF. The chain joins TRBV19 to TRBJ1-4, with 10 positions matching TRBD1. The CDR3 consists of 18 residues. With 8 bases clipped from V and 2 bases from J, the junction kept 14 bases outside the gene matches. Germline V gene lookup returns CDR1 LNHDA and CDR2 SQIVND (reference sequence).